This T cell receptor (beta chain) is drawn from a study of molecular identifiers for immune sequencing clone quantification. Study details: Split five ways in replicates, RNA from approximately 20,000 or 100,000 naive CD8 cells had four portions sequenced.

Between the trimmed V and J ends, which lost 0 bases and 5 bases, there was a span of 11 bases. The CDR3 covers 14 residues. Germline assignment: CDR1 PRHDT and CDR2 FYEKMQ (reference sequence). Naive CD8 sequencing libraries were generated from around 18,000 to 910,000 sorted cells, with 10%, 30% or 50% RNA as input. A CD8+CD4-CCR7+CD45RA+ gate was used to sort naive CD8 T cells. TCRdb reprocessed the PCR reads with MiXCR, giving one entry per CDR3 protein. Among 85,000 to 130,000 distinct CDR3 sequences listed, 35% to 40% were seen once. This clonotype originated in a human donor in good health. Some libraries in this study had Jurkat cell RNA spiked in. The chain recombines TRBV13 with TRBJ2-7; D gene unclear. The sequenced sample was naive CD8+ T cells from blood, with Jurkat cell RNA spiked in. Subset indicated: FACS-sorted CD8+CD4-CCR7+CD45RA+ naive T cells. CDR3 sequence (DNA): TGTGCCAGCAGCTTAGGAATGGTACCCCACGAGCAGTACTTC. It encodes CASSLGMVPHEQYF.